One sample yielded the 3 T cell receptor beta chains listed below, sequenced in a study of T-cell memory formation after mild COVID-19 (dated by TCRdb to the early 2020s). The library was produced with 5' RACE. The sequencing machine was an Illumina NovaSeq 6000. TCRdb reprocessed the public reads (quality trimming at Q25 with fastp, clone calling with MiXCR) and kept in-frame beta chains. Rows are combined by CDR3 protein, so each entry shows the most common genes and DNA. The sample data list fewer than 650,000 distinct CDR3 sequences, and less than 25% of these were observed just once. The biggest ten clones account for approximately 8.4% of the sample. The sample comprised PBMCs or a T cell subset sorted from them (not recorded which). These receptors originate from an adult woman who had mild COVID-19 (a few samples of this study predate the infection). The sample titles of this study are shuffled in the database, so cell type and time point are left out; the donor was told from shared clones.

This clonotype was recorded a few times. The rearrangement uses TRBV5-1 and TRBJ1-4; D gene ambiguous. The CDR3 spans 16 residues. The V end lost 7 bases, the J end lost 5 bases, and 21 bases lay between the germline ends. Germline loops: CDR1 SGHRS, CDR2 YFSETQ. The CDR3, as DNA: TGCGCCAGCGGATTCGCACCCGTGGCGGGCAATGAAAAACTGTTTTTT. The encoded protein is CASGFAPVAGNEKLFF.

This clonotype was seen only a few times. The CDR3 sequence is CASSFERYNEQFF. CDR3 sequence (DNA): TGTGCCAGCAGTTTCGAAAGATACAATGAGCAGTTCTTC. The chain couples TRBV6-5 to TRBJ2-1; D unclear. V was clipped by 4 bases and J by 4 bases, with 8 bases between them. From germline, CDR1 is MNHEY and CDR2 SVGAGI. The CDR3 covers 13 residues.

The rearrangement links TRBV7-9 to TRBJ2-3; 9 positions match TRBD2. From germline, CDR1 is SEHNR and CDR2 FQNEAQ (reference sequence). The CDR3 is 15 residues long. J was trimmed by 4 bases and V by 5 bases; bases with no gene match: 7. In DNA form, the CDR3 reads TGTGCCAGCAGCGCCGGACTAGCGCCTCCAGATACGCAGTATTTT. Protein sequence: CASSAGLAPPDTQYF.